This T cell receptor beta chain was captured in a study of blood T cells in healthy people across ages. In regard to this clonotype: Its target is unknown.

Study findings and constraints: While age rose, TCR beta diversity per million T cells dropped in a roughly linear way. In the absence of known donor CMV status, changes in expanded clonotypes were possibly confounded.

This CDR3 contains 13 residues. Trimming removed 7 bases at V and 6 bases at J, with 17 bases between. Germline V gene sequence: CDR1 SQVTM, CDR2 ANQGSEA. Combining a sample-barcoded 5' primer with a J-beta primer mix, a second PCR ran for about 7 to 11 cycles. With 12 random nucleotides, a template-switch adaptor tagged each individual cDNA molecule. Samples each returned at least 2.5 million CDR3-containing paired-end reads. From the 5' RACE reads, TCRdb called clonotypes with MiXCR, one entry per CDR3 protein. The sample carries about 1.6 million distinct CDR3 sequences, about 35% recorded once. Sequenced material: blood. The V and J genes are TRBV29-1 and TRBJ2-3; D might be TRBD2 (7 bases). The receptor comes from a woman in her 30s in good health. As DNA, the CDR3 is TGCAGCGCCGAACGGGGGGCAGGGGATACGCAGTATTTT. Translated: CSAERGAGDTQYF.